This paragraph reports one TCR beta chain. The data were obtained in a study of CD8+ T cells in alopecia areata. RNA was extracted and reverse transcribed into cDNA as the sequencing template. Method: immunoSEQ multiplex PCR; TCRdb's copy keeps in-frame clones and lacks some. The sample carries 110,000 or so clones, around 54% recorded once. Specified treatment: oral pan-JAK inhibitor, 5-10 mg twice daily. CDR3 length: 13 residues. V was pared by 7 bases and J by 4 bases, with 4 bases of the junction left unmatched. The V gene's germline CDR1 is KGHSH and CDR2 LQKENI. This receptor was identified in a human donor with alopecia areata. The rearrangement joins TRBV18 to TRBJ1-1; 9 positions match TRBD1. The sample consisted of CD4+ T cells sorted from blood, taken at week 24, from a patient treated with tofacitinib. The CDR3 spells CASCGQGITEAFF. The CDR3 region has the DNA TGTGCCAGCTGCGGACAGGGGATCACTGAAGCTTTCTTT. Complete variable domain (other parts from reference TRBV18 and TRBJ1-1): NAGVMQNPRHLVRRRGQEARLRCSPMKGHSHVYWYRQLPEEGLKFMVYLQKENIIDESGMPKERFSAEFPKEGPSILRIQQVVRGDSAAYFCASCGQGITEAFFGQGTRLTVV.